These 20 T cell receptor beta chains were sequenced from one sample in a study of vaccination and CD4 T cells after COVID-19. Cultured CD4+ T cells had their DNA profiled by the Oncomine TCR Beta short-read assay. TCRdb passed the PCR reads through MiXCR, listing each CDR3 protein once. The table has 14,000 or so distinct CDR3 sequences, about 64% seen once. No cognate antigen is known for these TCRs. Treatment: approximately 10-day PBMC culture with coronavirus spike peptide pools or control peptides (ViraFEST assay). The specimen was CD4+ T cells from blood, cultured in vitro. These receptors originate from a human donor who had recovered from COVID-19.

V usage is TRBV6-1 and J usage is TRBJ1-5, with D possibly TRBD1 on 5 matching bases. The CDR3 is 15 residues long. Looked up from germline, CDR1 is MNHNS and CDR2 is SASEGT. The ends were cut back, 6 bases at V and 1 base at J, with 13 bases in the middle. The CDR3 bases are TGTGCCAGCAGACTCTTGGCAGGGAGCAATCAGCCCCAGCATTTT. Residues: CASRLLAGSNQPQHF.

This clonotype was found a few times. The CDR3 nucleotides read TGTGCCAGCAGTTACGGAGCGGCGGCTGAAGCTTTCTTT. It encodes CASSYGAAAEAFF. V usage is TRBV6-2 or TRBV6-3 and J usage is TRBJ1-1; D not resolved. The CDR3 runs 13 residues. V was clipped by 2 bases and J by 6 bases, with 10 bases between them. Germline V gene lookup returns CDR1 MNHEY and CDR2 SVGEGT.

The chain recombines TRBV6-4 with TRBJ2-5; possible D gene TRBD1, 5 bases. This CDR3 spans 15 amino acids. The ends were cut back, 0 bases at V and 7 bases at J, with 15 bases in the middle. The germline CDR1 and CDR2 sequences are MRHNA and SNTAGT. CDR3 in amino acids: CASSDSIRHQGTQYF. CDR3 DNA sequence: TGTGCCAGCAGTGACTCTATCCGGCACCAGGGGACCCAGTACTTC.

The chain couples TRBV7-9 to TRBJ2-5; possibly TRBD1 or TRBD2 for D (5 bases each). The CDR3 contains 15 residues. Trimming left V 4 bases short and J 1 base short, with 13 bases between. Germline values: CDR1 SEHNR, CDR2 FQNEAQ (reference sequence). CDR3 region: CASSSARDGQETQYF. For the CDR3, the DNA is TGTGCCAGCAGCTCCGCCCGGGACGGCCAAGAGACCCAGTACTTC.

The V call is TRBV24-1, the J call TRBJ1-5; TRBD1 matches 9 bases. This CDR3 comprises 14 residues. Looked up from germline, CDR1 is KGHDR and CDR2 is SFDVKD. V shed 4 bases and J 5 bases; nucleotides not matched to a gene: 2. The CDR3 reads CATSETGGHQPQHF. CDR3 in DNA: TGTGCCACCAGTGAAACAGGGGGCCATCAGCCCCAGCATTTT.

The sample holds a few counts of this clonotype. The chain recombines TRBV15 with TRBJ2-1, with 10 bases lining up with TRBD1. V shed 6 bases and J 6 bases; nucleotides not matched to a gene: 14. CDR1 LNHNV and CDR2 YYDKDF come from the germline V gene (reference sequence). CDR3 length: 17 amino acids. Written as DNA, the CDR3 is TGTGCCACCAGTAAGGTCTTTGCCGGGACAGGGGTCAATGAGCAGTTCTTC. Translation gives CATSKVFAGTGVNEQFF.

The genes are TRBV6-5 and TRBJ2-7; perhaps TRBD1 as D (5 bases). Trimming took 0 bases from V and 5 from J, leaving 11 bases between them. The CDR3 has 14 residues. Germline V CDR1 and CDR2: MNHEY, SVGAGI. CDR3 bases: TGTGCCAGCAGTTACTCGACAGTCAAGGACGAGCAGTACTTC. It codes for CASSYSTVKDEQYF.

This clonotype has just one count. CDR3 nucleotides: TGTGCCAGCTCCCCCTGGGCAGGACACACCGGGGAGCTGTTTTTT. Translated, it gives CASSPWAGHTGELFF. This rearrangement joins TRBV4-2 to TRBJ2-2; D is undetermined. The V end was cut by 8 bases, the J end by 3 bases, with 16 bases between. Germline V gene data show CDR1 as LGHNA and CDR2 as YNFKEQ. The CDR3 is made up of 15 amino acids.

As DNA, the CDR3 is TGCAGTGCGCCCGGAGGGCAGGGGAGGAACACTGAAGCTTTCTTT. Encoded protein: CSAPGGQGRNTEAFF. The gene calls are TRBV20-1 and TRBJ1-1, with D tentatively TRBD1 (6 bases). Germline V CDR1 and CDR2: DFQATT, SNEGSKA (reference sequence). Deletions cut 6 bases from V and 1 base from J, with 18 bases between. This CDR3 has 15 residues.

The chain uses TRBV3-1 and TRBJ2-7, with 13 bases fitting TRBD2. The end of the DNA fits TRBJ2-5 better, so the J call may be wrong. CDR1 is LGHDT and CDR2 is YNNKEL in the germline V gene (reference sequence). This CDR3 region has 16 residues. The CDR3 sequence is CASSKWTSGSEETQYF. The CDR3 DNA reads as TGTGCCAGCAGCAAGTGGACTAGCGGGAGTGAAGAGACCCAGTACTTC.

The chain joins TRBV5-1 to TRBJ2-7, with 10 bases lining up with TRBD1. Germline assignment: CDR1 SGHRS and CDR2 YFSETQ. The CDR3 covers 14 residues. J was trimmed by 4 bases and V by 4 bases; bases with no gene match: 5. CDR3 region: CASSLTGGVYEQYF. The CDR3 bases are TGCGCCAGCAGCCTGACAGGGGGCGTTTACGAGCAGTACTTC.

This clonotype was detected once. V and J are TRBV21-1 and TRBJ1-3. TRBV21-1 is a pseudogene. The length of the CDR3 is 13 residues. The CDR3 region has the DNA TGTGCCAGCAGCAAAACGGGGGGAAACACCATATATTTT. Its protein is CASSKTGGNTIYF.

V and J are TRBV7-9 and TRBJ1-6; D unresolved. This CDR3 is 13 amino acids long. V lost 1 base to trimming and J lost 9 bases, with 7 bases between them. Germline CDR1 is SEHNR and CDR2 is FQNEAQ (reference sequence). The CDR3 reads CASSLEGGSPLHF. Written as DNA, the CDR3 is TGTGCCAGCAGCTTAGAGGGTGGTTCACCCCTCCACTTT.

This clonotype was detected only a few times. J is TRBJ1-1 and V is TRBV29-1; D remains ambiguous. CDR1 and CDR2 (germline): SQVTM, ANQGSEA. V dropped 7 bases and J dropped 1 base, with 7 bases sitting between them. The CDR3 is made up of 11 amino acids. The CDR3 DNA reads TGCAGCGCACAAGAGAACACTGAAGCTTTCTTT. The encoded protein is CSAQENTEAFF.

This sequence joins TRBV28 and TRBJ2-2, with 7 bases aligning to TRBD1. There are 16 residues in the CDR3. J gave up 1 base and V 8 bases, and 10 bases lay outside the gene matches. Germline V gives CDR1 MDHEN, CDR2 SYDVKM. In DNA form, the CDR3 reads TGTGCCAGCGGAACTAGGACAGGCCTGAACACCGGGGAGCTGTTTTTT. Encoded protein: CASGTRTGLNTGELFF.

J is TRBJ2-3 and V is TRBV11-2; D not certain. V lost 0 bases and J 2 bases, leaving 3 bases between the germline ends. The CDR3 covers 13 residues. CDR1 SGHAT and CDR2 FQNNGV come from the germline V gene. The CDR3 DNA reads as TGTGCCAGCAGCTTAGAACCCACAGATACGCAGTATTTT. It codes for CASSLEPTDTQYF.

As to this clonotype: With a much larger clone just one base away, this may be a read error. This chain joins TRBV6-1 and TRBJ1-2; D is uncertain. CDR3 length: 13 amino acids. The germline V gene encodes CDR1 MNHNS and CDR2 SASEGT. CDR3 nucleotides: TGTGCCAGAAGTGAACTCGCTCTTCATGGCTACACCTTC. This sequence encodes CARSELALHGYTF.

This clonotype qualifies as medium-sized (0.01 to 0.1%). The V gene is TRBV2, the J gene TRBJ1-5; TRBD1 agrees at 10 bases. Germline CDR1 and CDR2: SNHLY and FYNNEI. Losses at the gene ends were 4 bases for V and 1 base for J; bases not matched to a gene: 10. The CDR3 is 18 residues long. For the CDR3, the DNA is TGTGCCAGCAGTGTAAATTCTCCGGGACAGGGGAGCAATCAGCCCCAGCATTTT. Protein: CASSVNSPGQGSNQPQHF.

There are a few counts of this clonotype. V usage is TRBV7-8 and J usage is TRBJ2-7, with D hard to call. The V end lost 1 base, the J end lost 3 bases, and 7 bases lay between the germline ends. The germline CDR1 and CDR2 sequences are SGHVS and FQNEAQ. The CDR3 is 13 residues long. The DNA for the CDR3 is TGTGCCAGCAGCTTAGGGATCATCTACGAGCAGTACTTC. Translation: CASSLGIIYEQYF.

The chain uses TRBV5-4 and TRBJ2-5; a possible D gene is TRBD1 (6 bases). The CDR3 has 15 residues. Trimming took off 2 bases at V and 3 bases at J, with 14 bases between the two ends. The germline gives CDR1 SGHNT, CDR2 YYREEE (reference sequence). The CDR3 loop is CASSFGWAGEETQYF. DNA of the CDR3: TGTGCCAGCAGCTTTGGGTGGGCAGGGGAAGAGACCCAGTACTTC.